The 26 T cell receptor beta chains reported below all come from one sample, sequenced in a study of blood T cell repertoires in COVID-19. Sequencing was performed with immunoSEQ multiplex PCR; in TCRdb, only in-frame clones are kept and a portion is missing. This sample has approximately 240,000 clones, with roughly nine tenths found just once. Material for sequencing was peripheral blood. The receptors derive from a woman between 18 and 30 years old who had recovered from COVID-19.

This chain links TRBV10-3 with TRBJ1-2; the match to TRBD1 covers 7 bases. Germline V gene lookup returns CDR1 ENHRY and CDR2 SYGVKD. CDR3 size: 16 residues. The junction had 6 bases not matched to a gene; V was cut back by 0 bases and J by 2 bases. Here the CDR3 reads CAISESTGNKNYGYTF. As DNA, the CDR3 is TGTGCCATCAGTGAGTCGACAGGGAATAAAAACTATGGCTACACCTTC.

This chain joins TRBV11-1 and TRBJ1-4; 9 positions match TRBD1. CDR3 length: 15 amino acids. V gave up 5 bases and J gave up 5 bases; unmatched junction bases: 6. CDR1 and CDR2 (germline): SGHAT, FQDESV (reference sequence). CDR3 bases: TGTGCCAGCAGCCTAACCGGGACAGGGAATGAAAAACTGTTTTTT. Translating it yields CASSLTGTGNEKLFF.

This clone was seen once. The chain combines TRBV7-9 with TRBJ2-1; 13 nucleotides align to TRBD2. This CDR3 comprises 15 residues. The germline CDR1 and CDR2 sequences are SEHNR and FQNEAQ (reference sequence). J gave up 8 bases and V 6 bases, and 7 bases lay outside the gene matches. The CDR3 is CASRDGLAGDDEQFF. The CDR3 DNA reads TGTGCCAGCAGAGACGGACTAGCGGGAGACGATGAGCAGTTCTTC.

This clone has more than one count but fewer than ten. The chain recombines TRBV25-1 with TRBJ2-7; possibly TRBD1 for D (8 bases). Germline loops: CDR1 MGHDK, CDR2 SYGVNS. The V and J ends lost 3 bases and 2 bases respectively, with 14 bases between them. The CDR3 has 15 residues. CDR3 amino acids: CASSDRTGTTYEQYF. The CDR3 DNA sequence: TGTGCCAGCAGTGATAGGACAGGGACTACCTACGAGCAGTACTTC.

The V and J genes are TRBV3-1 (or the pseudogene TRBV3-2) and TRBJ2-2; D perhaps matches TRBD2 (5 bases). The germline gives CDR1 LGHDT, CDR2 YNNKEL (reference sequence). Trimming removed 5 bases from V and 4 bases from J, with 11 bases in between. This CDR3 has 14 residues. CDR3 nucleotides: TGTGCCAGCAGCTTTGGGCGGGTCACCGGGGAGCTGTTTTTT. Protein sequence: CASSFGRVTGELFF.

This clone has a handful of counts. The rearrangement joins TRBV7-3 to TRBJ2-7; the D gene is possibly TRBD2 (5 bases). Between the trimmed V and J ends, which lost 4 bases and 6 bases, there was a span of 10 bases. This CDR3 is built from 12 residues. CDR1 is SGHTA and CDR2 is FQGTGA in the germline V gene. CDR3 coding DNA: TGTGCCAGCAGCTACGATGAGGGCGAGCAGTACTTC. It yields the protein CASSYDEGEQYF.

The V gene is TRBV18, the J gene TRBJ2-3; D may be TRBD2 (8 bases). This CDR3 is built from 18 residues. V lost 2 bases and J lost 5, with 23 bases in between. Germline loops: CDR1 KGHSH, CDR2 LQKENI. DNA for the CDR3: TGTGCCAGCTCACCATTGGGACAGCCGGGACTAGGGGGAGATACGCAGTATTTT. Protein sequence: CASSPLGQPGLGGDTQYF.

The V call is TRBV19, the J call TRBJ1-5; D not resolved. The CDR3 totals 18 residues. CDR1 is LNHDA, CDR2 SQIVND, per germline (reference sequence). The germline V and J ends were trimmed by 5 bases and 0 bases, with 20 bases remaining between them. CDR3 protein: CASSSQVLYGDSNQPQHF. CDR3 coding DNA: TGTGCCAGTAGTTCCCAAGTATTATACGGGGATAGCAATCAGCCCCAGCATTTT.

The sample holds one count of this clone. The gene calls are TRBV4-1 and TRBJ1-2; tentatively, D is TRBD1 (5 bases). Trimming stripped 1 base from V and 4 bases from J, with 13 bases between. The CDR3 length is 15 residues. Germline lookup yields CDR1 MGHRA and CDR2 YSYEKL. Here the CDR3 DNA reads TGCGCCAGCAGCCAAGTTCTGGGGCAGTTCTATGGCTACACCTTC. Translation gives CASSQVLGQFYGYTF.

This rearrangement joins TRBV25-1 to TRBJ2-6, with 12 bases identical to TRBD1. With V trimmed by 2 bases and J by 4 bases, 6 bases remained unmatched. Germline CDR1 MGHDK, CDR2 SYGVNS. CDR3 length: 18 residues. The CDR3 nucleotides read TGTGCCAGCAGTGAACCGGGACAGGGGGCGTGGGGGGCCAACGTCCTGACTTTC. Residues: CASSEPGQGAWGANVLTF.

V is TRBV5-6 and J is TRBJ2-5, with 9 bases fitting TRBD2. CDR1 is SGHDT and CDR2 is YYEEEE in the germline V gene. The CDR3 length is 15 residues. The trim removed 0 bases at V and 7 bases at J, leaving 7 bases unmatched. The CDR3: CASSLGGRARVTQYF. CDR3 in DNA: TGTGCCAGCAGCTTGGGCGGGAGGGCCAGGGTGACCCAGTACTTC.

This clone has only a few counts. V usage is TRBV6-5 and J usage is TRBJ2-1; 7 bases are shared with TRBD2. CDR1 is MNHEY, CDR2 SVGAGI, per germline. This CDR3 region has 14 residues. The junction had 10 bases not matched to a gene; V was cut back by 10 bases and J by 4 bases. In DNA form, the CDR3 reads TGTGCCACCGCAGTGGCGGGGGAATACAATGAGCAGTTCTTC. Amino acid sequence: CATAVAGEYNEQFF.

The V gene is TRBV4-1, the J gene TRBJ2-7; TRBD2 might be the D (5 bases). The length of the CDR3 is 17 residues. The germline V gene has CDR1 MGHRA and CDR2 YSYEKL. Trimming stripped 1 base from V and 4 bases from J, with 20 bases between. The CDR3 DNA is TGCGCCAGCAGCCAAGGCGGAGGCGGCGGACTTATATACGAGCAGTACTTC. As protein: CASSQGGGGGLIYEQYF.

The chain's CDR3 is CASSQTGGQGNSPLHF. In DNA form, the CDR3 reads TGCGCCAGCAGCCAAACCGGGGGACAGGGAAATTCACCCCTCCACTTT. The V and J genes are TRBV4-1 and TRBJ1-6; TRBD1 agrees at 9 bases. Germline V CDR1 and CDR2: MGHRA, YSYEKL. This CDR3 region has 16 residues. The V gene end was trimmed by 2 bases and the J gene end by 7 bases; junction bases not matched to a gene: 6.

This chain connects TRBV7-9 to TRBJ1-3; tentative D call: TRBD1 (5 bases). In germline, CDR1 is SEHNR, CDR2 FQNEAQ (reference sequence). CDR3 length: 15 amino acids. Trimming shortened V by 2 bases and J by 3 bases, and 11 bases separated the two germline ends. The CDR3 loop reads CASSLSGRDGNTIYF. CDR3 DNA sequence: TGTGCCAGCAGCTTATCGGGCAGGGATGGAAACACCATATATTTT.

V is TRBV7-2 and J is TRBJ1-2; 8 bases map to TRBD1. Germline loops: CDR1 SGHTA, CDR2 FQGNSA. The length of the CDR3 is 13 residues. V gave up 3 bases and J gave up 3 bases; unmatched junction bases: 0. CDR3 coding DNA: TGTGCCAGCAGCTTGGGACAGGACTATGGCTACACCTTC. Protein: CASSLGQDYGYTF. The complete variable domain, with remaining parts taken from reference TRBV7-2 and TRBJ1-2, reads GAGVSQSPSNKVTEKGKDVELRCDPISGHTALYWYRQSLGQGLEFLIYFQGNSAPDKSGLPSDRFSAERTGGSVSTLTIQRTQQEDSAVYLCASSLGQDYGYTFGSGTRLTVV.

The chain couples TRBV30 to TRBJ2-7; D is uncertain. The V end lost 0 bases, the J end lost 3 bases, and 12 bases lay between the germline ends. The CDR3 has 14 residues. Per the germline V gene, CDR1 is GTSNPN and CDR2 is SVGIG (reference sequence). The CDR3 is CAWSVEQLSYEQYF. The CDR3 coding sequence is TGTGCCTGGAGTGTTGAACAGTTAAGCTACGAGCAGTACTTC.

The V gene is TRBV7-9, the J gene TRBJ1-1; 7 bases line up with TRBD1. In germline, CDR1 is SEHNR, CDR2 FQNEAQ (reference sequence). CDR3 length equals 19 residues. Germline trimming cut 5 bases from V and 0 bases from J; bases unmatched to any gene: 18. The CDR3 coding sequence is TGTGCCAGCAGCCCGAAACTGGCCACAGGGGCCCGGATGAACACTGAAGCTTTCTTT. This codes for CASSPKLATGARMNTEAFF.

The gene calls are TRBV11-2 and TRBJ2-1; D remains ambiguous. Trimming cost V 0 bases and J 4 bases, with 7 bases left between them. Germline V lookup: CDR1 SGHAT, CDR2 FQNNGV. The CDR3 runs 14 residues. CDR3 in amino acids: CASSLEAEYNEQFF. The CDR3 DNA is TGTGCCAGCAGCTTAGAGGCTGAATACAATGAGCAGTTCTTC. The full variable domain, with the rest looked up from reference TRBV11-2 and TRBJ2-1, is EAGVAQSPRYKIIEKRQSVAFWCNPISGHATLYWYQQILGQGPKLLIQFQNNGVVDDSQLPKDRFSAERLKGVDSTLKIQPAKLEDSAVYLCASSLEAEYNEQFFGPGTRLTVL.

The CDR3 reads CASPARARGYTF. CDR3 DNA sequence: TGTGCCAGCCCGGCCAGGGCGCGTGGCTACACCTTC. The V gene is TRBV11-3, the J gene TRBJ1-2; tentatively, D is TRBD1 (5 bases). Trimming took 8 bases from V and 7 from J, leaving 14 bases between them. CDR1 is SGHNT, CDR2 YENEEA, per germline. This CDR3 contains 12 residues.

The chain employs TRBV4-2 and TRBJ2-2; no reliable D call. The CDR3 is 17 amino acids. Germline V lookup: CDR1 LGHNA, CDR2 YNFKEQ. Trimming took off 3 bases at V and 5 bases at J, with 19 bases between the two ends. As DNA, the CDR3 is TGTGCCAGCAGCCAGTTTAAAGAGAAACTAAGGACCGGGGAGCTGTTTTTT. Amino acids: CASSQFKEKLRTGELFF.

Here the CDR3 DNA reads TGTGCCAGCAGCCACGGACAGGGGGACACCGGGGAGCTGTTTTTT. It translates to CASSHGQGDTGELFF. This rearrangement joins TRBV6-2 or TRBV6-3 to TRBJ2-2; the match to TRBD1 covers 10 bases. The CDR3 consists of 15 residues. CDR1 is MNHEY and CDR2 is SVGEGT in the germline V gene. Losses at the gene ends were 6 bases for V and 3 bases for J; bases not matched to a gene: 4.

In nucleotides, the CDR3 is TGTGCCAGCAGTTACATTGGCAACTACGAGCAGTACTTC. This translates into CASSYIGNYEQYF. This chain connects TRBV6-6 to TRBJ2-7; the D is unclear. Germline loops: CDR1 MNHNY, CDR2 SVGAGI (reference sequence). The V end was cut by 2 bases, the J end by 3 bases, with 8 bases between. The CDR3 sequence is 13 residues long.

This chain links TRBV6-5 with TRBJ2-5; TRBD1 might be the D (6 bases). Germline-derived CDR1 and CDR2 are MNHEY and SVGAGI. V was shortened by 10 bases and J by 0 bases, with 18 bases between the two germline ends. The CDR3 totals 15 residues. The DNA for the CDR3 is TGTGCCACCCAGCGGATGGCAGGGGACCAAGAGACCCAGTACTTC. Translating it yields CATQRMAGDQETQYF.

J is TRBJ2-7 and V is TRBV9; 14 nucleotides line up with TRBD2. V was pared by 3 bases and J by 2 bases, with 10 bases of the junction left unmatched. CDR1 is SGDLS and CDR2 is YYNGEE in the germline V gene. The CDR3 has 18 amino acids. This CDR3 reads CASSASLPGLAGAYEQYF. The CDR3 nucleotides read TGTGCCAGCAGCGCTTCGCTTCCGGGACTAGCGGGAGCCTACGAGCAGTACTTC. Using reference TRBV9 and TRBJ2-7 for the parts outside the CDR3, the full variable domain is DSGVTQTPKHLITATGQRVTLRCSPRSGDLSVYWYQQSLDQGLQFLIQYYNGEERAKGNILERFSAQQFPDLHSELNLSSLELGDSALYFCASSASLPGLAGAYEQYFGPGTRLTVT.

The chain joins TRBV11-3 to TRBJ2-6; a weak D match, TRBD2 (5 bases). This CDR3 is built from 15 residues. Trimming removed 5 bases from V and 2 bases from J, with 10 bases in between. Germline V gene data show CDR1 as SGHNT and CDR2 as YENEEA. The CDR3 coding sequence is TGTGCCAGCAGCCCACGGGGAGCTGGGGCCAACGTCCTGACTTTC. Protein sequence: CASSPRGAGANVLTF.